This is a list of T cell receptor beta chains from one sample in a study of human T cells and chemical hapten exposure. TCRdb re-called the RACE reads through MiXCR, storing one row per CDR3 protein. This sample carries roughly 80,000 distinct CDR3 sequences, around 15% of them seen once, and the ten largest clones take approximately 4.6%. Source: whole blood, taken in connection with sensitization to the hapten diphenylcyclopropenone (DPC). The receptors shown here come from a woman aged 50 to 60 with alopecia areata. Some clones in this sample may be carry-over from other donors' samples. Both conserved end residues are trimmed from each CDR3. D genes are given only for firm matches.

v_gene	d_gene	CDR3aa
TRBV14	-	ASSPHRDRYYGYT
TRBV20-1	-	SAVGFDEQF
TRBV5-6	-	ASSLGHTEAF
TRBV3-1	TRBD1	ASSERDRDYEQY
TRBV7-9	-	ASSSRGSYEQY
TRBV3-1	-	ASSQVRSWNEQF
TRBV20-1	TRBD2	SARVAGGVSYEQY
TRBV10-2	-	ASSLQEPSSPLH
TRBV7-2	-	ASSLTSGGQYYEQY
TRBV18	-	ASSADSTDTQY
TRBV9	-	ASSVLATSYEQY
TRBV11-2	-	ASSYFLATEQY
TRBV28	-	ASTQGANYGYT
TRBV29-1	-	SVGNRGEQF
TRBV7-2	TRBD2	ASSFVAGINTGELF
TRBV11-2	-	ASSLLGSHPDTQY
TRBV18	-	ASSPSRANEQF
TRBV9	-	ASSVGPAPSTDTQY
TRBV12-3/TRBV12-4	TRBD1	ASSYSGTGGYEQY
TRBV7-2	TRBD2	ASSVSGTSATDTQY
TRBV28	-	ASSLTGQGVYEQY
TRBV20-1	-	SARDLRQLRTNSPLH
TRBV5-1	-	ASSFRQGAGELF
TRBV20-1	-	SAARTASSYEQY
TRBV18	-	ASSQQGGSYGYT
TRBV3-1	TRBD2	ASSQRGLAGVSGANVLT
TRBV6-5	-	ASSYTAENTEAF
TRBV18	-	ASSPLSPGAFTDTQY
TRBV10-2	TRBD2	ASSERLAGNTQY
TRBV20-1	TRBD1	SASAGDRPQETQY
TRBV28	-	ASTLGGTVHTQY
TRBV12-3/TRBV12-4	-	ASSFRQSYQETQY
TRBV3-1	-	ASSQRDTGELF
TRBV7-6	TRBD1	ASSLAGTDKTQY
TRBV20-1	TRBD2	SARLAGVGNEQF
TRBV7-6	-	ASSVRPGANVLT